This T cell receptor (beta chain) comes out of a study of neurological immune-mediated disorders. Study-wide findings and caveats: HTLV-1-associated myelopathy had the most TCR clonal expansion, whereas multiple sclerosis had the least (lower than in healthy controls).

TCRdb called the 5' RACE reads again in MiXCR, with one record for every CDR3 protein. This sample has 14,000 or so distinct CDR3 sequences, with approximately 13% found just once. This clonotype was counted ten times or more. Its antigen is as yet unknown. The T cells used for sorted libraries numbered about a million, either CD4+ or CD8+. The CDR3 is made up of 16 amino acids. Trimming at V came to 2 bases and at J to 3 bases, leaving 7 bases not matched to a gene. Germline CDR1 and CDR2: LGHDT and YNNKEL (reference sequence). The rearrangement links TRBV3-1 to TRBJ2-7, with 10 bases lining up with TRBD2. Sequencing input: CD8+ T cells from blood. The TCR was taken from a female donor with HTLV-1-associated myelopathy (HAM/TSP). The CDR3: CASSQIPAGGIYEQYF. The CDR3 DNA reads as TGTGCCAGCAGCCAAATTCCAGCGGGGGGGATCTACGAGCAGTACTTC.